These T cell receptor beta chains were read from a single sample in a study of blood T cell repertoires in COVID-19. The protocol was immunoSEQ multiplex PCR, while the TCRdb copy is restricted to in-frame clones and leaves out a portion. The data show 150,000 or so clones, roughly 90% seen once. Material: peripheral blood. Receptor source: a woman aged 45 to 65 with acute or convalescent COVID-19. CDR3s include the opening cysteine and the closing phenylalanine or tryptophan. The order of the fields is V gene, D gene, J gene, clone size, CDR3 DNA, CDR3 protein. The D gene is left open where the match is weak. Clone size, where shown, is once, few, many, or a class for clones that have expanded.

v_call: TRBV14; d_call: -; j_call: TRBJ2-7; clone_size: -; cdr3_nt: TGTGCCAGCAGCCAAGATGGGCAGCCTACCTACGAGCAGTACTTC; cdr3_aa: CASSQDGQPTYEQYF
v_call: TRBV6-5; d_call: TRBD1; j_call: TRBJ2-7; clone_size: once; cdr3_nt: TGTGCCAGCAGTTCCCCGACAGGGGGACGTTACGAGCAGTACTTC; cdr3_aa: CASSSPTGGRYEQYF
v_call: TRBV12-5; d_call: TRBD1; j_call: TRBJ2-4; clone_size: -; cdr3_nt: TGTGCTAGTGGTCCCGGGACAGGGATTGACATTCAGTACTTC; cdr3_aa: CASGPGTGIDIQYF
v_call: TRBV18; d_call: -; j_call: TRBJ1-2; clone_size: -; cdr3_nt: TGTGCCAGCTCACCAAACCAGGAACACTATGGCTACACCTTC; cdr3_aa: CASSPNQEHYGYTF
v_call: TRBV21-1; d_call: -; j_call: TRBJ2-2; clone_size: -; cdr3_nt: TGTGCCAGCAGCCTCTGCGGGTGTTTCAACACCGGGGAGCTGTTTTTT; cdr3_aa: CASSLCGCFNTGELFF
v_call: TRBV11-3; d_call: TRBD1; j_call: TRBJ2-2; clone_size: -; cdr3_nt: TGTGCCAGCAGGGGGACAGTGGACACCGGGGAGCTGTTTTTT; cdr3_aa: CASRGTVDTGELFF
v_call: TRBV3-1/TRBV3-2; d_call: -; j_call: TRBJ2-1; clone_size: -; cdr3_nt: TGTGCCAGCAGCCAAGGGGACTCGATCCAGAAGGTCTTC; cdr3_aa: CASSQGDSIQKVF
v_call: TRBV7-6; d_call: TRBD2; j_call: TRBJ2-3; clone_size: -; cdr3_nt: TGTGCCAGCAGCTTAGCGCGGGGGTTGGCAGATACGCAGTATTTT; cdr3_aa: CASSLARGLADTQYF
v_call: TRBV5-3; d_call: TRBD1; j_call: TRBJ1-6; clone_size: -; cdr3_nt: TGTGCCAGAAGCTTTGGCCGGGACAGATCCACACCCCTCCACTTT; cdr3_aa: CARSFGRDRSTPLHF
v_call: TRBV24-1; d_call: -; j_call: TRBJ1-2; clone_size: -; cdr3_nt: TGTGCCACCAGTGATTTTGACACCTTCTATGGCTACACCTTC; cdr3_aa: CATSDFDTFYGYTF
v_call: TRBV5-4; d_call: TRBD1; j_call: TRBJ1-6; clone_size: -; cdr3_nt: TGTGCCAGCAGCGAACAGTTCGACAGGGACTATAATTCACCCCTCCACTTT; cdr3_aa: CASSEQFDRDYNSPLHF
v_call: TRBV12-3/TRBV12-4; d_call: -; j_call: TRBJ1-1; clone_size: -; cdr3_nt: TGTGCCAGCAGCTTCGGCACTGAAGCTTTCTTT; cdr3_aa: CASSFGTEAFF
v_call: TRBV19; d_call: -; j_call: TRBJ1-1; clone_size: once; cdr3_nt: TGTGCCAGTTCGGTGGCGGGGGCGGACACTGAAGCTTTCTTT; cdr3_aa: CASSVAGADTEAFF
v_call: TRBV28; d_call: TRBD1; j_call: TRBJ1-4; clone_size: -; cdr3_nt: TGTGCCAGCAGACAGGGGAGGCCCGAAAAACTGTTTTTT; cdr3_aa: CASRQGRPEKLFF
v_call: TRBV27; d_call: -; j_call: TRBJ1-4; clone_size: -; cdr3_nt: TGTGCCAGCAGTCTCCATCACAGCTCAACTAATGAAAAACTGTTTTTT; cdr3_aa: CASSLHHSSTNEKLFF
v_call: TRBV18; d_call: -; j_call: TRBJ1-1; clone_size: -; cdr3_nt: TGTGCCAGCTCCGTCAGGGCCAGGGAGGACACTGAAGCTTTCTTT; cdr3_aa: CASSVRAREDTEAFF
v_call: TRBV30; d_call: -; j_call: TRBJ1-6; clone_size: -; cdr3_nt: TGTGCCTGGAGTGCCACGCCACTAGATTCACCCCTCCACTTT; cdr3_aa: CAWSATPLDSPLHF
v_call: TRBV24-1; d_call: -; j_call: TRBJ1-5; clone_size: -; cdr3_nt: TGTGCCACCAGATTACAGGGAAACAGCTTGAATCAGCCCCAGCATTTT; cdr3_aa: CATRLQGNSLNQPQHF
v_call: TRBV21-1; d_call: -; j_call: TRBJ2-3; clone_size: -; cdr3_nt: TGTGCCAGCAGCAAAGCCGTCGCGGTTACTAGCACAGATACGCAGTATTTT; cdr3_aa: CASSKAVAVTSTDTQYF
v_call: TRBV10-3; d_call: -; j_call: TRBJ2-5; clone_size: -; cdr3_nt: TGTGCCATCAGTGAGTCGGGGGCAGAAGAGACCCAGTACTTC; cdr3_aa: CAISESGAEETQYF
v_call: TRBV11-3; d_call: -; j_call: TRBJ2-5; clone_size: -; cdr3_nt: TGTGCCAGCAGCACCCACTCCGCGGGGGAGACCCAGTACTTC; cdr3_aa: CASSTHSAGETQYF
v_call: TRBV3-1/TRBV3-2; d_call: -; j_call: TRBJ1-1; clone_size: -; cdr3_nt: TGTGCCAGCAGCCAAGTTGGACAAGGGAAAACTGAAGCTTTCTTT; cdr3_aa: CASSQVGQGKTEAFF
v_call: TRBV6-2/TRBV6-3; d_call: TRBD2; j_call: TRBJ2-7; clone_size: -; cdr3_nt: TGTGCCAGCAGTTACTCGATTGCGGGGGGGACCTACGAGCAGTACTTC; cdr3_aa: CASSYSIAGGTYEQYF
v_call: TRBV4-1; d_call: -; j_call: TRBJ2-7; clone_size: -; cdr3_nt: TGCGCCAGCAGCCAAGATCAGTACACCCGATCCTACGAGCAGTACTTC; cdr3_aa: CASSQDQYTRSYEQYF
v_call: TRBV7-2; d_call: TRBD2; j_call: TRBJ2-5; clone_size: once; cdr3_nt: TGTGCCAGCAGCTTAGCCCTAGCGGGAGGGCCGGAGACCCAGTACTTC; cdr3_aa: CASSLALAGGPETQYF
v_call: TRBV9; d_call: -; j_call: TRBJ2-5; clone_size: -; cdr3_nt: TGTGCCAGCAGCGAATACAGAGATGGGACCCAGTACTTC; cdr3_aa: CASSEYRDGTQYF
v_call: TRBV19; d_call: -; j_call: TRBJ2-7; clone_size: -; cdr3_nt: TGTGCCAGTAGCAGGTCGGGGGAGCACGAGCAGTACTTC; cdr3_aa: CASSRSGEHEQYF
v_call: TRBV6-6; d_call: TRBD2; j_call: TRBJ2-1; clone_size: -; cdr3_nt: TGTGCCAGCAGAACTAGCGGGGGGTCGGATGAGCAGTTCTTC; cdr3_aa: CASRTSGGSDEQFF
v_call: TRBV6-1; d_call: -; j_call: TRBJ1-1; clone_size: -; cdr3_nt: TGTGCCAGCAGTGAACAGTACACTGAAGCTTTCTTT; cdr3_aa: CASSEQYTEAFF
v_call: TRBV7-9; d_call: TRBD1; j_call: TRBJ2-3; clone_size: -; cdr3_nt: TGTGCCAGCAGCCCCCCCGGGACAGGGGTTGATACGCAGTATTTT; cdr3_aa: CASSPPGTGVDTQYF
v_call: TRBV7-9; d_call: -; j_call: TRBJ1-1; clone_size: -; cdr3_nt: TGTGCCAGCACCACTTTACGGGGGATGAGCGCTGAAGCTTTCTTT; cdr3_aa: CASTTLRGMSAEAFF
v_call: TRBV27; d_call: -; j_call: TRBJ2-7; clone_size: -; cdr3_nt: TGTGCCAGCAGTTACACAGGGTTGGGCTACGAGCAGTACTTC; cdr3_aa: CASSYTGLGYEQYF
v_call: TRBV10-3; d_call: -; j_call: TRBJ1-2; clone_size: -; cdr3_nt: TGTGCCATCAGTGTTGGCCAGAGAGCGACTGTATATGGCTACACCTTC; cdr3_aa: CAISVGQRATVYGYTF
v_call: TRBV7-2; d_call: -; j_call: TRBJ2-1; clone_size: -; cdr3_nt: TGTGCCAGCAGCTTAGGGGGAAGCGGCTCCTACAATGAGCAGTTCTTC; cdr3_aa: CASSLGGSGSYNEQFF
v_call: TRBV6-1; d_call: -; j_call: TRBJ1-5; clone_size: -; cdr3_nt: TGTGCCAGCAGTGAAGACGCAGGGAGCAATCAGCCCCAGCATTTT; cdr3_aa: CASSEDAGSNQPQHF
v_call: TRBV29-1; d_call: TRBD1; j_call: TRBJ1-1; clone_size: -; cdr3_nt: TGCAGCGCCGCCGGGACAGGGGACACTGAAGCTTTCTTT; cdr3_aa: CSAAGTGDTEAFF
v_call: TRBV7-2; d_call: -; j_call: TRBJ1-5; clone_size: -; cdr3_nt: TGTGCCAGCAGCTTAGCCCCCGGTCAGCCCCAGCATTTT; cdr3_aa: CASSLAPGQPQHF